The 26 T cell receptor beta chains given below trace back to one sample, sequenced in a study of blood T cell repertoires in COVID-19. Repertoires were generated with immunoSEQ multiplex PCR, while TCRdb's copy carries only in-frame clones and drops some. The table records about 380,000 clones, 70% to 90% of them present only once. The source material was PBMCs or T cells enriched from blood (not recorded which). Receptors were obtained from a woman between 18 and 30 years old who had recovered from COVID-19.

This clone has just a few counts. The V call is TRBV15, the J call TRBJ2-3, with TRBD1 matching over 8 bases. Germline CDR1 reads LNHNV; CDR2 reads YYDKDF (reference sequence). The CDR3 is 14 residues long. Losses at the gene ends were 5 bases for V and 5 bases for J; bases not matched to a gene: 6. The CDR3 is CATSHRGEIDTQYF. The DNA of the CDR3 is TGTGCCACCAGCCACAGGGGGGAGATAGATACGCAGTATTTT.

This chain uses TRBV10-2 with TRBJ2-2; D is unclear. The V gene lost 2 bases and the J gene lost 8 bases, with 6 bases spanning the gap. This CDR3 is built from 12 residues. CDR1 is WSHSY, CDR2 SAAADI, per germline. For the CDR3, the DNA is TGCGCCAGCAGTGAGGGGCAAGGGGAGCTGTTTTTT. Amino acid sequence: CASSEGQGELFF.

The chain joins TRBV7-3 to TRBJ1-1, with TRBD1 identical over 7 bases. CDR1 is SGHTA and CDR2 is FQGTGA in the germline V gene. The CDR3 runs 15 residues. The J segment lost 8 bases and the V segment lost 5 bases, leaving 14 bases of the junction unmatched. CDR3 region: CASSPAPDRHGEAFF. For the CDR3, the DNA is TGTGCCAGCAGCCCGGCCCCGGACAGGCACGGCGAAGCTTTCTTT. Full variable domain (remainder filled in from reference TRBV7-3 and TRBJ1-1): GAGVSQTPSNKVTEKGKYVELRCDPISGHTALYWYRQSLGQGPEFLIYFQGTGAADDSGLPNDRFFAVRPEGSVSTLKIQRTERGDSAVYLCASSPAPDRHGEAFFGQGTRLTVV.

The V call is TRBV7-8, the J call TRBJ1-1, with D possibly TRBD1 on 6 matching bases. Trimming removed 1 base from V and 8 bases from J, with 17 bases in between. There are 15 residues in the CDR3. Germline V lookup: CDR1 SGHVS, CDR2 FQNEAQ. The CDR3 nucleotides read TGTGCCAGCAGCTTAGTCCGGGACACCAAAAGGGAAGCTTTCTTT. Protein: CASSLVRDTKREAFF.

The chain uses TRBV30 and TRBJ1-2; D perhaps matches TRBD1 (5 bases). The CDR3 loop spans 14 amino acids. In germline, CDR1 is GTSNPN, CDR2 SVGIG (reference sequence). V lost 4 bases and J 2 bases, leaving 14 bases between the germline ends. The CDR3 region has the DNA TGTGCCTGGATCGGGGACTTTACAAACTATGGCTACACCTTC. Translating it yields CAWIGDFTNYGYTF.

This clone was detected only once. This chain uses TRBV18 with TRBJ1-2, with 7 nucleotides matching TRBD1. Germline V gives CDR1 KGHSH, CDR2 LQKENI. V lost 0 bases and J lost 2; bases outside the gene matches: 6. CDR3 length: 16 amino acids. The CDR3 coding sequence is TGTGCCAGCTCACCACCGGGTTCAGGGGGGAACTATGGCTACACCTTC. Amino acids: CASSPPGSGGNYGYTF.

The chain joins TRBV11-2 to TRBJ2-7; no definite D call. Germline assignment: CDR1 SGHAT and CDR2 FQNNGV. The CDR3 has 13 residues. V was cut by 4 bases and J by 3 bases, with 10 bases left in between. The CDR3 loop reads CASSSLEYYEQYF. CDR3 DNA sequence: TGTGCCAGCAGCTCCCTAGAGTACTACGAGCAGTACTTC.

The chain is built from TRBV5-1 and TRBJ2-7, with D perhaps matching TRBD1 (6 bases). The CDR3 is 16 amino acids. V was pared by 4 bases and J by 0 bases, with 17 bases between. CDR1 is SGHRS and CDR2 is YFSETQ in the germline V gene. The CDR3: CASSGRAGASSYEQYF. Here the CDR3 DNA reads TGCGCCAGCAGCGGGCGAGCAGGGGCCAGCTCCTACGAGCAGTACTTC. Complete variable domain (other parts from reference TRBV5-1 and TRBJ2-7): KAGVTQTPRYLIKTRGQQVTLSCSPISGHRSVSWYQQTPGQGLQFLFEYFSETQRNKGNFPGRFSGRQFSNSRSEMNVSTLELGDSALYLCASSGRAGASSYEQYFGPGTRLTVT.

A few counts support this clone. The chain is built from TRBV20-1 and TRBJ2-1; 8 bases are a match to TRBD1. The junction had 6 bases not matched to a gene; V was cut back by 5 bases and J by 12 bases. The germline CDR1 and CDR2 sequences are DFQATT and SNEGSKA (reference sequence). This CDR3 has 11 residues. DNA of the CDR3: TGCAGTGCTTTACCAGGGGGCTTGCAGTTCTTC. Protein: CSALPGGLQFF.

CDR3 protein: CASSLDTRGYTF. The CDR3 DNA follows: TGTGCCAGCAGTTTGGACACCAGGGGCTACACCTTC. The chain couples TRBV28 to TRBJ1-2; possibly TRBD1 for D (5 bases). Trimming stripped 3 bases from V and 8 bases from J, with 10 bases between. In germline, CDR1 is MDHEN, CDR2 SYDVKM. The CDR3 covers 12 residues.

This chain connects TRBV21-1 to TRBJ1-2; the DNA was not compared with TRBD1, the D call given in the table. TRBV21-1 is assigned pseudogene status. This CDR3 has 15 residues. CDR3 in amino acids: CASSQSLQGVYGYTF. The CDR3 DNA follows: TGTGCCAGCAGTCAAAGTCTACAGGGGGTCTATGGCTACACCTTC.

The chain joins TRBV6-5 to TRBJ2-3; 13 bases agree with TRBD2. The CDR3 consists of 15 residues. With 2 bases clipped from V and 4 bases from J, the junction kept 0 bases outside the gene matches. Germline CDR1 and CDR2: MNHEY and SVGAGI. The CDR3: CASSYGLAGADTQYF. CDR3 DNA: TGTGCCAGCAGTTACGGACTAGCGGGGGCAGATACGCAGTATTTT.

The CDR3 sequence: CASSYGAGPEAFF. The DNA for the CDR3 is TGCGCCAGCAGCTATGGGGCGGGACCAGAAGCTTTCTTT. This rearrangement joins TRBV4-1 to TRBJ1-1; D might be TRBD1 (5 bases). Between the trimmed V and J ends, which lost 5 bases and 8 bases, there was a span of 15 bases. This CDR3 comprises 13 residues. Germline values: CDR1 MGHRA, CDR2 YSYEKL.

The chain combines TRBV6-5 with TRBJ1-2; no firm D call. Trimming shortened V by 2 bases and J by 2 bases, and 12 bases separated the two germline ends. The germline CDR1 and CDR2 sequences are MNHEY and SVGAGI. The CDR3 runs to 15 residues. The CDR3 region has the DNA TGTGCCAGCAGTTACCTTGTGAGCGGGAACTATGGCTACACCTTC. Its protein is CASSYLVSGNYGYTF.

The chain uses TRBV6-2 or TRBV6-3 and TRBJ1-4; 7 nucleotides align to TRBD1. Per germline, CDR1 MNHEY and CDR2 SVGEGT. There are 15 residues in the CDR3. V gave up 6 bases and J gave up 6 bases; unmatched junction bases: 10. CDR3 protein: CASSRGRGPDEKLFF. DNA of the CDR3: TGTGCCAGCAGCCGGGGTAGGGGGCCGGATGAAAAACTGTTTTTT.

CDR3 bases: TGTGCCAGCAGTGACTCGGAGACCCAGTACTTC. Amino acids: CASSDSETQYF. The chain combines TRBV2 with TRBJ2-5, with D uncertain. Germline V CDR1 and CDR2: SNHLY, FYNNEI. The length of the CDR3 is 11 residues. Trimming stripped 3 bases from V and 5 bases from J, with 4 bases between.

This clone was counted a single time. The V call is TRBV24-1, the J call TRBJ2-5; D unclear. V was pared by 4 bases and J by 2 bases, with 13 bases between. The CDR3 loop spans 15 amino acids. Germline assignment: CDR1 KGHDR and CDR2 SFDVKD. For the CDR3, the DNA is TGTGCCACCAGTGACCCCTACCAGGATCAAGAGACCCAGTACTTC. Protein product: CATSDPYQDQETQYF.

V gene TRBV7-9 combines with J gene TRBJ2-1; TRBD2 matches 10 bases. CDR3 length: 16 residues. Germline trimming cut 3 bases from V and 6 bases from J; bases unmatched to any gene: 8. Germline V gene lookup returns CDR1 SEHNR and CDR2 FQNEAQ (reference sequence). CDR3: CASSFSGTSEFNEQFF. In DNA form, the CDR3 reads TGTGCCAGCAGCTTTTCCGGGACTAGCGAGTTCAATGAGCAGTTCTTC.

This sequence joins TRBV27 and TRBJ2-1, with 14 bases that match TRBD2. Per the germline V gene, CDR1 is MNHEY and CDR2 is SMNVEV (reference sequence). The V gene end was trimmed by 5 bases and the J gene end by 3 bases; junction bases not matched to a gene: 12. CDR3 length: 19 amino acids. CDR3 DNA: TGTGCCAGCAGTCCTGAGGGACTAGCGGGGGATGTGTACTACAATGAGCAGTTCTTC. Protein product: CASSPEGLAGDVYYNEQFF.

V and J are TRBV7-2 and TRBJ2-7; 8 bases line up with TRBD2. The length of the CDR3 is 16 residues. V was pared by 1 base and J by 3 bases, with 8 bases of the junction left unmatched. Germline-derived CDR1 and CDR2 are SGHTA and FQGNSA. The CDR3 DNA reads as TGTGCCAGCAGCTTAGTAGGAGGGACTAGTGGCTACGAGCAGTACTTC. It is translated as CASSLVGGTSGYEQYF.

The chain recombines TRBV6-1 with TRBJ1-1, with unresolved D. CDR1 and CDR2 from the germline V gene are MNHNS and SASEGT. This CDR3 contains 15 residues. V was shortened by 2 bases and J by 0 bases, with 10 bases between the two germline ends. CDR3 DNA: TGTGCCAGCAGTGAAAATGAACAGTTGAACACTGAAGCTTTCTTT. Protein product: CASSENEQLNTEAFF.

V is TRBV30 and J is TRBJ1-1; D remains ambiguous. This CDR3 spans 13 amino acids. Germline CDR1 GTSNPN, CDR2 SVGIG (reference sequence). Deletions cut 0 bases from V and 1 base from J, with 6 bases between. This CDR3 reads CAWSVIGNTEAFF. In DNA, the CDR3 is TGTGCCTGGAGTGTAATCGGGAACACTGAAGCTTTCTTT.

The rearrangement links TRBV2 to TRBJ1-4; D not resolved. This CDR3 is built from 15 residues. With 7 bases removed from V and 4 bases from J, the gap between germline ends came to 16 bases. Germline CDR1 is SNHLY and CDR2 is FYNNEI. The DNA of the CDR3 is TGTGCCAGCATCGGGGAGTGGGGTATTAATGAAAAACTGTTTTTT. Translated: CASIGEWGINEKLFF.

The chain has TRBV19 and TRBJ1-5; 7 positions match TRBD1. CDR3 length equals 15 residues. The trim removed 5 bases at V and 6 bases at J, leaving 10 bases unmatched. The V gene's germline CDR1 is LNHDA and CDR2 SQIVND (reference sequence). The CDR3 DNA follows: TGTGCCAGTAGTGAGGCGACAGGGACCTCTCAGCCCCAGCATTTT. This codes for CASSEATGTSQPQHF.

The chain recombines TRBV7-9 with TRBJ1-6, with 7 bases lining up with TRBD1. Germline V gene sequence: CDR1 SEHNR, CDR2 FQNEAQ (reference sequence). The CDR3 runs 16 residues. Trimming cost V 5 bases and J 7 bases; bases outside gene matches: 11. In DNA form, the CDR3 reads TGTGCCAGCAGCCTTTCAACAGGGGCGGGCAATTCACCCCTCCACTTT. Translation gives CASSLSTGAGNSPLHF.

The chain carries TRBV6-5 and TRBJ1-5; D perhaps matches TRBD1 (6 bases). V was clipped by 7 bases and J by 7 bases, with 8 bases between them. This CDR3 contains 11 residues. Germline V gene lookup returns CDR1 MNHEY and CDR2 SVGAGI. The CDR3 region is CASKGEQPQHF. In nucleotides, the CDR3 is TGTGCCAGCAAGGGGGAGCAGCCCCAGCATTTT.